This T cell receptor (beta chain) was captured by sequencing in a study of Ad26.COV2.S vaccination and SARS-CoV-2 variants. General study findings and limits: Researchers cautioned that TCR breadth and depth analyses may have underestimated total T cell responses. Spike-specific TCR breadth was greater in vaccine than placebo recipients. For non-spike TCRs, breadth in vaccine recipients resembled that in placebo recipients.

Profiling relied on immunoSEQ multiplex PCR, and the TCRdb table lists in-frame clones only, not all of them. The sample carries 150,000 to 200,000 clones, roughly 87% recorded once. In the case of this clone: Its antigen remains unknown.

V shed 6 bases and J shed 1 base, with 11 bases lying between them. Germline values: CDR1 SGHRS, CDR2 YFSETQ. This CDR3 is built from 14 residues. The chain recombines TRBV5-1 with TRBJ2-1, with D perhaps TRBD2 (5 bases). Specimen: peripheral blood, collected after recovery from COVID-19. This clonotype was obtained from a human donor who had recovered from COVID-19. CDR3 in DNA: TGCGCCAGCACCGTAGCGCCTTCCTACAATGAGCAGTTCTTC. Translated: CASTVAPSYNEQFF. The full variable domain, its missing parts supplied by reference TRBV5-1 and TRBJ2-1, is KAGVTQTPRYLIKTRGQQVTLSCSPISGHRSVSWYQQTPGQGLQFLFEYFSETQRNKGNFPGRFSGRQFSNSRSEMNVSTLELGDSALYLCASTVAPSYNEQFFGPGTRLTVL.